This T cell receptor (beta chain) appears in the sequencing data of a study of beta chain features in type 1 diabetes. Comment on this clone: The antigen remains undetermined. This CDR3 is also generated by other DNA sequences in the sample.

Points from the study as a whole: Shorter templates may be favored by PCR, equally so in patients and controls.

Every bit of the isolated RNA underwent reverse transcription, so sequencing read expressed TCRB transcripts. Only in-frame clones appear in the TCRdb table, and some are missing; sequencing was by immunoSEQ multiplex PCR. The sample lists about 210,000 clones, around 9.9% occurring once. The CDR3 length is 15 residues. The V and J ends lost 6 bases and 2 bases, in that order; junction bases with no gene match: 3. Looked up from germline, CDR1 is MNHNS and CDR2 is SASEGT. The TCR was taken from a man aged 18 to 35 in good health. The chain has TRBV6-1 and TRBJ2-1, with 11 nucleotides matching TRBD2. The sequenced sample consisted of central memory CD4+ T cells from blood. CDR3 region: CASSDSGRAYNEQFF. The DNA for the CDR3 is TGTGCCAGCAGCGATAGCGGGAGGGCCTACAATGAGCAGTTCTTC.